The 13 T cell receptor beta chains in this list originate from one sample, sequenced in a study of shared clonotypes between healthy human individuals. TCRdb's table, derived via immunoSEQ multiplex PCR, lists solely in-frame clones and lacks some. The sample lists about 2 million clones; 85% to 95% were seen once. Material for sequencing was naive CD4+ T cells sorted from blood. The subset was: CD45RA+ positively selected. Receptor source: a man aged 18 to 30 in good health.

The genes are TRBV9 and TRBJ1-4; TRBD1 might be the D (6 bases). Trimming removed 0 bases from V and 2 bases from J, with 11 bases in between. CDR1 and CDR2 (germline): SGDLS, YYNGEE. This CDR3 contains 16 residues. Here the CDR3 reads CASSVGGGRTNEKLFF. The CDR3 nucleotides are TGTGCCAGCAGCGTAGGAGGGGGAAGGACTAATGAAAAACTGTTTTTT.

The chain joins TRBV7-8 to TRBJ2-1, with TRBD2 identical over 11 bases. Germline assignment: CDR1 SGHVS and CDR2 FQNEAQ. This CDR3 has 16 amino acids. Trimming took 0 bases from V and 4 from J; bases not matched to a gene: 2. CDR3: CASSLAPSGGYNEQFF. In nucleotides, the CDR3 is TGTGCCAGCAGCTTAGCGCCTAGCGGGGGGTACAATGAGCAGTTCTTC.

The chain uses TRBV30 and TRBJ2-7; 14 nucleotides agree with TRBD2. The junction had 8 bases not matched to a gene; V was cut back by 0 bases and J by 13 bases. The CDR3 loop spans 14 amino acids. Looked up from germline, CDR1 is GTSNPN and CDR2 is SVGIG (reference sequence). The CDR3 region is CAWSVGLAGGALYF. CDR3 coding DNA: TGTGCCTGGAGTGTAGGACTAGCGGGGGGTGCGCTATACTTC. Supplemented by reference TRBV30 and TRBJ2-7, the full variable domain reads SQTIHQWPATLVQPVGSPLSLECTVEGTSNPNLYWYRQAAGRGLQLLFYSVGIGQISSEVPQNLSASRPQDRQFILSSKKLLLSDSGFYLCAWSVGLAGGALYFGPGTRLTVT.

V usage is TRBV19 and J usage is TRBJ2-7; possibly TRBD1 for D (5 bases). There are 13 residues in the CDR3. Trimming took off 1 base at V and 6 bases at J, with 10 bases between the two ends. Germline-derived CDR1 and CDR2 are LNHDA and SQIVND (reference sequence). The CDR3 bases are TGTGCCAGTAGTATAGCGCAGGGTTCCGAGCAGTACTTC. Encoded protein: CASSIAQGSEQYF.

The J gene is TRBJ1-4, the V gene TRBV5-1; 8 positions match TRBD1. The CDR3 has 15 residues. In germline, CDR1 is SGHRS, CDR2 YFSETQ. J lost 1 base, V lost 4 bases, and 3 bases had no gene match. The CDR3, as DNA: TGCGCCAGCAGCGCGACAGGGGTAACTAATGAAAAACTGTTTTTT. It specifies CASSATGVTNEKLFF.

The chain uses TRBV5-6 and TRBJ2-3; TRBD2 matches 10 bases. V was pared by 4 bases and J by 10 bases, with 15 bases of the junction left unmatched. The CDR3 covers 16 residues. CDR1 and CDR2 from the germline V gene are SGHDT and YYEEEE. The CDR3 bases are TGTGCCAGCAGCATTCTAGCGGGGGTCCTTGGAGGTCCGCAGTATTTT. Translation gives CASSILAGVLGGPQYF.

The chain uses TRBV29-1 and TRBJ2-2; D might be TRBD1 (6 bases). With 5 bases removed from V and 3 bases from J, the gap between germline ends came to 16 bases. There are 15 residues in the CDR3. Germline V CDR1 and CDR2: SQVTM, ANQGSEA. The CDR3 bases are TGCAGCGTTTTAACTCCCACAGGGTACACCGGGGAGCTGTTTTTT. This encodes CSVLTPTGYTGELFF.

The chain combines TRBV9 with TRBJ1-2; D gene uncertain. There are 13 residues in the CDR3. Trimming shortened V by 4 bases and J by 4 bases, and 11 bases separated the two germline ends. CDR1 and CDR2 from the germline V gene are SGDLS and YYNGEE. CDR3 sequence (DNA): TGTGCCAGCAGCCCCCCAGGCCCCTATGGCTACACCTTC. Translation gives CASSPPGPYGYTF. Complete variable domain (other parts from reference TRBV9 and TRBJ1-2): DSGVTQTPKHLITATGQRVTLRCSPRSGDLSVYWYQQSLDQGLQFLIQYYNGEERAKGNILERFSAQQFPDLHSELNLSSLELGDSALYFCASSPPGPYGYTFGSGTRLTVV.

This clone has only one observation. This sequence joins TRBV9 and TRBJ2-2; D is possibly TRBD1 or TRBD2 (5 bases each). The V end lost 1 base, the J end lost 2 bases, and 12 bases lay between the germline ends. This CDR3 is 16 amino acids long. Germline V gene data show CDR1 as SGDLS and CDR2 as YYNGEE. Written as DNA, the CDR3 is TGTGCCAGCAGCGTACAAGGGACGGCAAACACCGGGGAGCTGTTTTTT. Its translation is CASSVQGTANTGELFF.

The chain joins TRBV9 to TRBJ2-2; no definite D call. Between the trimmed V and J ends, which lost 4 bases and 6 bases, there was a span of 13 bases. The germline V gene has CDR1 SGDLS and CDR2 YYNGEE. The CDR3 totals 14 residues. The CDR3 loop reads CASSRTSVPGELFF. CDR3 bases: TGTGCCAGCAGCCGCACCTCGGTCCCCGGGGAGCTGTTTTTT.

V is TRBV7-6 and J is TRBJ2-7; D is perhaps TRBD2 (6 bases). V lost 3 bases to trimming and J lost 0 bases, with 12 bases between them. From germline, CDR1 is SGHVS and CDR2 FNYEAQ. The CDR3 runs 15 residues. This chain's CDR3 is CASSLGDSRSYEQYF. CDR3 nucleotide sequence: TGTGCCAGCAGCTTGGGGGACTCGCGCTCCTACGAGCAGTACTTC.

The genes are TRBV30 and TRBJ1-5, with a possible D match to TRBD1 (5 bases). From germline, CDR1 is GTSNPN and CDR2 SVGIG (reference sequence). The CDR3 extends over 14 amino acids. Between the trimmed V and J ends, which lost 5 bases and 2 bases, there was a span of 13 bases. The CDR3, as DNA: TGTGCCTGGGCTACAGGAGCTCGCAATCAGCCCCAGCATTTT. Encoded protein: CAWATGARNQPQHF.

The chain couples TRBV6-4 to TRBJ1-3; D is uncertain. From germline, CDR1 is MRHNA and CDR2 SNTAGT. The V and J ends lost 10 bases and 0 bases respectively, with 19 bases between them. The CDR3 length is 16 residues. The CDR3 nucleotides read TGTGCCACCTTCATCGCCGGCAGGAGCTCTGGAAACACCATATATTTT. Residues: CATFIAGRSSGNTIYF.